This TCR beta chain emerged from a study of blood T cell repertoires in COVID-19. Data came from immunoSEQ multiplex PCR; TCRdb stores just in-frame clones and leaves some out. The data hold some 200,000 clones, with just over 90% observed a single time. Trimming pared 6 bases from V and 2 bases from J, leaving 7 bases between. Germline V gives CDR1 SNHLY, CDR2 FYNNEI. CDR3 length: 12 residues. This clone was seen a single time. This clonotype originated in a man aged 25 to 40 with acute or convalescent COVID-19. The specimen sequenced was peripheral blood. The genes are TRBV2 and TRBJ2-5; D is unclear. As DNA, the CDR3 is TGTGCCAGCAGCCCGAGACAAGAGACCCAGTACTTC. Its translation: CASSPRQETQYF.